This T cell receptor (beta chain) was documented in a study of blood T cell repertoires in COVID-19. Participants reported their clinical history, and cohort assignment relied on those reports. Original data processing: Estimation of nucleated cell counts was performed using reference gene primer amplification. The data were produced by immunoSEQ multiplex PCR, yet TCRdb's version contains in-frame clones alone and is incomplete. That table supplies the V and J calls and clone size; D and trimming were determined from the DNA. Of 300,000 to 350,000 clones detected, over 85% appear once; the ten largest clones hold roughly a tenth. The specimen sequenced was PBMCs or T cells enriched from blood (not recorded which). The TCR originated in a woman aged 25 to 39 who had recovered from COVID-19.

CDR3 loop: CASSLGGRSGDGYTF. In nucleotides, the CDR3 is TGTGCCAGCAGCTTAGGAGGGAGGAGTGGTGATGGCTACACCTTC. J is TRBJ1-2 and V is TRBV13; D is unclear. The germline V gene has CDR1 PRHDT and CDR2 FYEKMQ (reference sequence). CDR3 length equals 15 residues. Deletions cut 0 bases from V and 6 bases from J, with 14 bases between.